This passage covers 8 T cell receptor beta chains from one sample sequenced in a study of shared clonotypes between healthy human individuals. Clones were read by immunoSEQ multiplex PCR, and TCRdb kept only the in-frame ones, dropping some. The sample carries 2 million to 3 million clones, about 92% recorded once. Sequencing was carried out using naive CD4+ T cells sorted from blood. Noted subset: CD45RA+ positively selected. These receptors were obtained from a man between 18 and 29 years old in good health.

The gene calls are TRBV7-8 and TRBJ1-6; D perhaps matches TRBD1 (6 bases). Trimming removed 1 base at V and 7 bases at J, with 11 bases between. The CDR3 spans 15 residues. The germline CDR1 and CDR2 sequences are SGHVS and FQNEAQ. The CDR3 nucleotides read TGTGCCAGCAGCTTAGTGGCCAGGGGAAATTCACCCCTCCACTTT. It translates to CASSLVARGNSPLHF.

The chain recombines TRBV30 with TRBJ1-4, with D unclear. The length of the CDR3 is 14 residues. V lost 0 bases to trimming and J lost 8 bases, with 13 bases between them. Germline CDR1 GTSNPN, CDR2 SVGIG (reference sequence). The chain's CDR3 is CAWSVVPGWEKLFF. For the CDR3, the DNA is TGTGCCTGGAGTGTAGTTCCCGGTTGGGAAAAACTGTTTTTT. The full variable domain, completed using reference TRBV30 and TRBJ1-4, is SQTIHQWPATLVQPVGSPLSLECTVEGTSNPNLYWYRQAAGRGLQLLFYSVGIGQISSEVPQNLSASRPQDRQFILSSKKLLLSDSGFYLCAWSVVPGWEKLFFGSGTQLSVL.

This clone was picked up one time. The CDR3 DNA is TGTGCCAGCACCCAGGGACAGCCGTATAATTCACCCCTCCACTTT. Translation gives CASTQGQPYNSPLHF. This chain uses TRBV6-5 with TRBJ1-6, with 7 bases lining up with TRBD1. Germline V gene data show CDR1 as MNHEY and CDR2 as SVGAGI. The CDR3 is 15 amino acids. J gave up 4 bases and V 7 bases, and 7 bases lay outside the gene matches.

In DNA, the CDR3 is TGTGCCTTCCTACGCGGGTTAAGCACAGATACGCAGTATTTT. This encodes CAFLRGLSTDTQYF. V gene TRBV30 combines with J gene TRBJ2-3; weak D call: TRBD2 (5 bases). The CDR3 totals 14 residues. V was pared by 7 bases and J by 0 bases, with 14 bases between. Per germline, CDR1 GTSNPN and CDR2 SVGIG (reference sequence). Looking up the rest from reference TRBV30 and TRBJ2-3 gives the full variable domain: SQTIHQWPATLVQPVGSPLSLECTVEGTSNPNLYWYRQAAGRGLQLLFYSVGIGQISSEVPQNLSASRPQDRQFILSSKKLLLSDSGFYLCAFLRGLSTDTQYFGPGTRLTVL.

As concerns this clone: This sample includes further DNA sequences coding for the same CDR3. The chain recombines TRBV19 with TRBJ2-7; the D gene is possibly TRBD2 (6 bases). Trimming pared 1 base from V and 1 base from J, leaving 8 bases between. Germline V gene data show CDR1 as LNHDA and CDR2 as SQIVND (reference sequence). This CDR3 is built from 14 residues. The CDR3 is CASSIAEGSYEQYF. DNA of the CDR3: TGTGCCAGTAGTATAGCGGAGGGGTCCTACGAGCAGTACTTC.

The V and J genes are TRBV28 and TRBJ2-2; 8 nucleotides match TRBD1. CDR1 and CDR2 (germline): MDHEN, SYDVKM. CDR3 length: 16 amino acids. V trimming: 2 bases; J trimming: 6 bases; junction bases outside the gene matches: 8. Here the CDR3 DNA reads TGTGCCAGCAGTTTAGGGCCAGACAGGGGTTCCGGGGAGCTGTTTTTT. Its protein product is CASSLGPDRGSGELFF.

The V and J genes are TRBV7-2 and TRBJ1-3; D is unresolved. CDR1 is SGHTA, CDR2 FQGNSA, per germline. CDR3 length equals 14 residues. V lost 5 bases, J lost 3 bases, and 11 bases lay in between. The CDR3: CASSNPALGNTIYF. Written as DNA, the CDR3 is TGTGCCAGCAGCAACCCGGCCCTTGGAAACACCATATATTTT.

J is TRBJ2-7 and V is TRBV7-2, with 7 bases aligning to TRBD1. The CDR3 is 15 amino acids. CDR1 is SGHTA and CDR2 is FQGNSA in the germline V gene. V lost 5 bases and J lost 5; bases outside the gene matches: 12. The CDR3 protein is CASSQAVDRVNEQYF. The DNA for the CDR3 is TGTGCCAGCAGCCAAGCGGTAGACAGGGTCAACGAGCAGTACTTC. Together with reference TRBV7-2 and TRBJ2-7, the CDR3 gives the full variable domain: GAGVSQSPSNKVTEKGKDVELRCDPISGHTALYWYRQSLGQGLEFLIYFQGNSAPDKSGLPSDRFSAERTGGSVSTLTIQRTQQEDSAVYLCASSQAVDRVNEQYFGPGTRLTVT.